Listed below are T cell receptor beta chains from one sample, sequenced in a study of human T cells and chemical hapten exposure. From the RACE reads, TCRdb called clonotypes with MiXCR, one entry per CDR3 protein. Of about 380,000 distinct CDR3 sequences listed, just under 6.5% were seen once; the top ten hold around 5.8%. The sequences come from whole blood, collected in connection with sensitization to the hapten diphenylcyclopropenone (DPC). These receptors originate from a woman younger than 35 with alopecia areata. Some clones in this sample may be carry-over from other donors' samples. CDR3s include the opening cysteine and the closing phenylalanine or tryptophan. Fields, in order: V gene, D gene, J gene, clone size, CDR3 protein, CDR3 DNA. D genes are given only for firm matches. Clone size is shown for a subset of rows, as once, few, many or a class of expanded clone.

>TRBV7-9|.|TRBJ1-4|.
CASSLGGGHNEKLFF
TGTGCCAGCAGCTTAGGTGGAGGACATAATGAAAAACTGTTTTTT
>TRBV28|.|TRBJ2-3|many
CASSFQDTQYF
TGTGCCAGCAGTTTCCAGGATACGCAGTATTTT
>TRBV4-3|.|TRBJ2-7|many
CASSQDRAFSRLRQYF
TGCGCCAGCAGCCAAGATAGGGCATTCTCCCGCTTGAGGCAGTACTTC
>TRBV6-6|TRBD1|TRBJ1-2|few
CASSPDRGQYGYTF
TGTGCCAGCAGCCCCGACAGGGGCCAATATGGCTACACCTTC
>TRBV5-1|.|TRBJ2-1|many
CASSPDRVGGNEQFF
TGCGCCAGCAGCCCCGACAGGGTTGGAGGGAATGAGCAGTTCTTC
>TRBV27|.|TRBJ2-1|many
CASSPSRETYNEQFF
TGTGCCAGCAGTCCGTCCCGGGAAACTTACAATGAGCAGTTCTTC
>TRBV6-5|TRBD1|TRBJ1-3|few
CASRRQGYSGNTIYF
TGTGCCAGCAGGCGACAGGGCTACTCTGGAAACACCATATATTTT
>TRBV7-2|.|TRBJ2-5|.
CASSQLAYQEETQYF
TGTGCCAGCAGCCAACTAGCTTACCAAGAAGAGACCCAGTACTTC
>TRBV27|.|TRBJ2-5|few
CASSFSWDQETQYF
TGTGCCAGCAGTTTTAGTTGGGATCAAGAGACCCAGTACTTC
>TRBV6-2/TRBV6-3|.|TRBJ1-1|few
CASSGTGRATEAFF
TGTGCCAGCAGTGGGACCGGGCGTGCCACTGAAGCTTTCTTT
>TRBV7-9|.|TRBJ1-4|many
CASSFPGIGEKLFF
TGTGCCAGCAGCTTTCCGGGGATTGGCGAAAAACTGTTTTTT
>TRBV4-3|.|TRBJ1-1|few
CASSQGTSQWTEAFF
TGCGCCAGCAGCCAAGGAACGTCCCAATGGACTGAAGCTTTCTTT
>TRBV6-5|.|TRBJ2-3|.
CASKTTGGASTDTQYF
TGTGCCAGCAAAACAACGGGCGGGGCGAGCACAGATACGCAGTATTTT
>TRBV20-1|.|TRBJ2-1|.
CSASDQGGLNEQFF
TGCAGTGCAAGTGATCAGGGTGGCCTCAATGAGCAGTTCTTC
>TRBV10-3|.|TRBJ1-5|.
CAAYTGFGQPQHF
TGTGCCGCCTACACAGGGTTCGGACAGCCCCAGCATTTT
>TRBV2|.|TRBJ2-3|once
CASSEISGADTQYF
TGTGCCAGCAGTGAGATCAGTGGGGCAGATACGCAGTATTTT
>TRBV18|.|TRBJ1-2|few
CASSTTGPDGYTF
TGTGCCAGCTCAACTACAGGGCCTGATGGCTACACCTTC
>TRBV20-1|.|TRBJ1-5|many
CSATRGGGNQPQHF
TGCAGTGCTACCCGTGGGGGTGGCAATCAGCCCCAGCATTTT
>TRBV7-3|.|TRBJ1-1|many
CASSPIGGQAEAFF
TGTGCCAGCAGCCCAATTGGGGGGCAGGCTGAAGCTTTCTTT
>TRBV28|.|TRBJ2-7|.
CASSLWGGRYEQYF
TGTGCCAGCAGTTTATGGGGGGGACGGTACGAGCAGTACTTC
>TRBV12-3/TRBV12-4|TRBD1|TRBJ1-1|many
CASSSGTATEAFF
TGTGCCAGCAGCTCCGGGACAGCCACTGAAGCTTTCTTT
>TRBV7-9|TRBD2|TRBJ2-3|.
CASSSGTSGSTDTQYF
TGTGCCAGCAGCTCGGGGACTAGCGGGTCCACAGATACGCAGTATTTT
>TRBV27|.|TRBJ2-7|.
CASSYRGTGNYERYF
TGTGCCAGCAGCTATAGGGGTACAGGGAACTACGAGCGGTACTTC
>TRBV10-3|TRBD1|TRBJ1-4|.
CAISDGTENEKLFF
TGTGCCATCAGTGACGGGACAGAGAATGAAAAACTGTTTTTT
>TRBV7-9|.|TRBJ1-4|few
CASVRGDEKLFF
TGTGCCAGCGTCCGAGGGGATGAAAAACTGTTTTTT
>TRBV10-3|TRBD2|TRBJ2-1|.
CAISALAGGANEQFF
TGTGCCATCAGTGCCCTAGCGGGGGGGGCAAATGAGCAGTTCTTC
>TRBV6-6|.|TRBJ1-1|.
CASIESLGQTEAFF
TGTGCCAGCATTGAAAGCTTAGGACAGACCGAAGCTTTCTTT
>TRBV3-1|TRBD2|TRBJ2-3|few
CASSPLSGVPSTDTQYF
TGTGCCAGCAGTCCCCTAAGCGGGGTGCCTAGCACAGATACGCAGTATTTT
>TRBV5-4|.|TRBJ2-1|many
CASFNRGGVSNEQFF
TGTGCCAGCTTTAACAGGGGGGGTGTTTCCAATGAGCAGTTCTTC